This entry lists 22 T cell receptor beta chains sequenced from one sample in a study of CD8 T cells in Susac syndrome. cDNA came from approximately 0.5 to 1 ug RNA primed by random hexamers. TCRdb re-called the immunoSEQ multiplex PCR reads through MiXCR, storing one row per CDR3 protein. The repertoire holds about 400,000 distinct CDR3 sequences, more than 70% seen once, with approximately 0.12% in the top ten. Sequences were obtained from CD8+ T cells from PBMCs. All receptors come from a human donor with multiple sclerosis.

The chain recombines TRBV7-6 with TRBJ2-2; D is undetermined. CDR3 size: 13 residues. V lost 5 bases, J lost 5 bases, and 9 bases lay in between. Germline lookup yields CDR1 SGHVS and CDR2 FNYEAQ. The CDR3 region has the DNA TGTGCCAGCAGCATTCTAGATACCGGGGAGCTGTTTTTT. Protein: CASSILDTGELFF.

In DNA, the CDR3 is TGTGCCAGCGCACAGACGGAAGACTTTAATGAAAAACTGTTTTTT. Translating it yields CASAQTEDFNEKLFF. The rearrangement links TRBV3-1 to TRBJ1-4; D ambiguous. V lost 8 bases and J lost 4, with 17 bases in between. Germline loops: CDR1 LGHDT, CDR2 YNNKEL (reference sequence). The CDR3 has 15 amino acids.

This clonotype has just a few counts. V and J are TRBV27 and TRBJ2-7; 7 nucleotides match TRBD2. There are 15 residues in the CDR3. J lost 5 bases, V lost 2 bases, and 9 bases had no gene match. From germline, CDR1 is MNHEY and CDR2 SMNVEV (reference sequence). The CDR3 spells CASSLSRGDSDEQYF. The CDR3 DNA reads as TGTGCCAGCAGTTTAAGTCGGGGGGATTCCGACGAGCAGTACTTC.

V and J are TRBV19 and TRBJ1-5, with TRBD1 as a possible D gene (5 bases). CDR3 size: 13 residues. Germline V gene sequence: CDR1 LNHDA, CDR2 SQIVND (reference sequence). Trimming stripped 7 bases from V and 9 bases from J, with 16 bases between. CDR3: CASTGRGGGPQHF. As DNA, the CDR3 is TGTGCCAGTACGGGTAGGGGTGGCGGGCCCCAGCATTTT.

J is TRBJ2-5 and V is TRBV6-1, with D tentatively TRBD2 (6 bases). CDR1 MNHNS and CDR2 SASEGT come from the germline V gene. The V and J ends lost 0 bases and 2 bases respectively, with 13 bases between them. The CDR3 runs 16 residues. The CDR3 region is CASSEAGASDQETQYF. CDR3 sequence (DNA): TGTGCCAGCAGTGAAGCGGGAGCTAGCGATCAAGAGACCCAGTACTTC.

This clonotype was picked up a small number of times. CDR3 amino acids: CASSYSTGQLNSPLHF. The DNA for the CDR3 is TGTGCCAGCAGTTACTCGACGGGACAACTTAATTCACCCCTCCACTTT. This sequence joins TRBV6-5 and TRBJ1-6, with D possibly matching TRBD1 (6 bases). The CDR3 is made up of 16 amino acids. Germline CDR1 is MNHEY and CDR2 is SVGAGI. Trimming took 0 bases from V and 6 from J, leaving 12 bases between them.

The rearrangement joins TRBV2 to TRBJ2-3, with 13 bases aligning to TRBD2. CDR1 and CDR2 (germline): SNHLY, FYNNEI. The V segment lost 6 bases and the J segment 1 base; nucleotides outside the gene matches: 4. This CDR3 is 16 amino acids long. In nucleotides, the CDR3 is TGTGCCAGCAGGGGAGGACTAGCGGGAGGCACAGATACGCAGTATTTT. Protein: CASRGGLAGGTDTQYF.

The V gene is TRBV10-3, the J gene TRBJ2-7; D is perhaps TRBD1 (6 bases). The CDR3 runs to 14 residues. The V gene lost 10 bases and the J gene lost 2 bases, with 18 bases spanning the gap. Germline CDR1 is ENHRY and CDR2 is SYGVKD. The CDR3 protein is CATTAGTYPYEQYF. In DNA form, the CDR3 reads TGTGCCACCACTGCCGGGACATATCCCTACGAGCAGTACTTC.

This clonotype occurred a few times. The CDR3 coding sequence is TGTGCCAGCAGTGAAGGGGGCGGTCAGCCCCAGCATTTT. Translated, it gives CASSEGGGQPQHF. The chain joins TRBV2 to TRBJ1-5, with a tentative D call TRBD1 (5 bases). CDR3 length equals 13 residues. The germline CDR1 and CDR2 sequences are SNHLY and FYNNEI. The V gene lost 1 base and the J gene lost 6 bases, with 7 bases spanning the gap.

In DNA, the CDR3 is TGTGCCAGTAGTTCACTGTTGGAGGACTGGGATCAGCCCCAGCATTTT. Its protein product is CASSSLLEDWDQPQHF. V is TRBV19 and J is TRBJ1-5; no clear D gene. The CDR3 consists of 16 residues. Trimming took off 5 bases at V and 5 bases at J, with 19 bases between the two ends. Germline V lookup: CDR1 LNHDA, CDR2 SQIVND (reference sequence).

The chain recombines TRBV20-1 with TRBJ2-3; D is undetermined. The CDR3 covers 13 residues. Trimming took off 2 bases at V and 0 bases at J, with 6 bases between the two ends. In germline, CDR1 is DFQATT, CDR2 SNEGSKA (reference sequence). CDR3 nucleotide sequence: TGCAGTGCTAGATCCGGGAGCACAGATACGCAGTATTTT. This gives the protein CSARSGSTDTQYF.

V and J are TRBV20-1 and TRBJ1-4; D gene unclear. Germline V gene lookup returns CDR1 DFQATT and CDR2 SNEGSKA (reference sequence). This CDR3 spans 16 amino acids. Deletions cut 0 bases from V and 5 bases from J, with 16 bases between. This chain's CDR3 is CSARERDAGMNEKLFF. CDR3 bases: TGCAGTGCTAGAGAGCGAGACGCAGGAATGAATGAAAAACTGTTTTTT.

This chain joins TRBV7-9 and TRBJ2-7, with D maybe TRBD1 (9 bases). Deletions cut 4 bases from V and 0 bases from J, with 25 bases between. The CDR3 contains 19 residues. CDR1 is SEHNR and CDR2 is FQNEAQ in the germline V gene (reference sequence). CDR3 nucleotides: TGTGCCAGCAGCTCCCCCGGGACAGGGAGGACTAGCAGCTCCTACGAGCAGTACTTC. Its translation is CASSSPGTGRTSSSYEQYF.

This clonotype was observed once. This chain links TRBV5-4 with TRBJ1-1; 9 positions agree with TRBD1. CDR1 is SGHNT, CDR2 YYREEE, per germline (reference sequence). CDR3 length: 17 residues. The junction had 10 bases not matched to a gene; V was cut back by 1 base and J by 3 bases. This chain's CDR3 is CASSLSPPGQGHTEAFF. CDR3 DNA sequence: TGTGCCAGCAGCTTGTCCCCCCCGGGACAGGGCCACACTGAAGCTTTCTTT.

The chain recombines TRBV18 with TRBJ2-3; the D gene is possibly TRBD2 (5 bases). Germline CDR1 KGHSH, CDR2 LQKENI. The V and J ends lost 0 bases and 0 bases respectively, with 13 bases between them. CDR3 length: 17 amino acids. CDR3 coding DNA: TGTGCCAGCTCACCACCGGTAGCGAGCCCTAGCACAGATACGCAGTATTTT. It specifies CASSPPVASPSTDTQYF.

The CDR3 loop is CASSPEGGLAGGTDTQYF. CDR3 DNA: TGTGCCAGCAGCCCCGAAGGGGGACTAGCGGGGGGTACAGATACGCAGTATTTT. V and J are TRBV7-6 and TRBJ2-3, with 15 bases aligning to TRBD2. Germline V gives CDR1 SGHVS, CDR2 FNYEAQ. V gave up 5 bases and J gave up 3 bases; unmatched junction bases: 9. CDR3 length equals 18 residues.

The chain is built from TRBV6-1 and TRBJ2-7, with D possibly called TRBD1 or TRBD2 (6 bases each). The CDR3 is 14 amino acids. The germline V and J ends were trimmed by 10 bases and 0 bases, with 16 bases remaining between them. Germline V lookup: CDR1 MNHNS, CDR2 SASEGT. Here the CDR3 reads CATNVGGFSYEQYF. CDR3 bases: TGTGCCACCAACGTCGGGGGCTTCTCCTACGAGCAGTACTTC.

The chain joins TRBV13 to TRBJ2-6; D is undetermined. This CDR3 contains 19 residues. The V and J ends lost 2 bases and 0 bases respectively, with 17 bases between them. CDR1 PRHDT and CDR2 FYEKMQ come from the germline V gene (reference sequence). In DNA, the CDR3 is TGTGCCAGCAGCTTATATATTCGGCAGCACCGCTCTGGGGCCAACGTCCTGACTTTC. It specifies CASSLYIRQHRSGANVLTF.

The chain couples TRBV5-1 to TRBJ2-1; D gene ambiguous. This CDR3 has 15 residues. The germline V and J ends were trimmed by 0 bases and 5 bases, with 12 bases remaining between them. Germline CDR1 reads SGHRS; CDR2 reads YFSETQ. CDR3 in amino acids: CASSLALGPDNEQFF. The CDR3 DNA is TGCGCCAGCAGCTTGGCCCTCGGGCCAGACAATGAGCAGTTCTTC. The full variable domain, completed using reference TRBV5-1 and TRBJ2-1, is KAGVTQTPRYLIKTRGQQVTLSCSPISGHRSVSWYQQTPGQGLQFLFEYFSETQRNKGNFPGRFSGRQFSNSRSEMNVSTLELGDSALYLCASSLALGPDNEQFFGPGTRLTVL.

This chain connects TRBV10-1 to TRBJ2-4, with D perhaps TRBD1 (6 bases). The germline V gene encodes CDR1 WNHNN and CDR2 SYGVQD (reference sequence). V lost 4 bases, J lost 3 bases, and 19 bases lay in between. The CDR3 is made up of 17 amino acids. For the CDR3, the DNA is TGCGCCAGCAGTGGAACCGGGACAACGGCGGGCAAAAACATTCAGTACTTC. This encodes CASSGTGTTAGKNIQYF.

This clonotype was picked up one time. The rearrangement joins TRBV6-2 or TRBV6-3 to TRBJ1-5; weak D call: TRBD1 (5 bases). V lost 0 bases and J lost 9, with 24 bases in between. Germline values: CDR1 MNHEY, CDR2 SVGEGT. The CDR3 covers 18 residues. The CDR3 sequence: CASSYSLFGTAASGPQHF. CDR3 coding DNA: TGTGCCAGCAGTTACTCTTTATTTGGGACCGCCGCCTCTGGGCCCCAGCATTTT.

The chain couples TRBV4-1 to TRBJ2-3, with D perhaps matching TRBD1 or TRBD2 (6 bases each). Between the trimmed V and J ends, which lost 1 base and 1 base, there was a span of 15 bases. The germline V gene encodes CDR1 MGHRA and CDR2 YSYEKL. The CDR3 loop spans 17 amino acids. CDR3 protein: CASSQVGGPLGTDTQYF. Here the CDR3 DNA reads TGCGCCAGCAGCCAAGTTGGGGGGCCCCTGGGCACAGATACGCAGTATTTT.